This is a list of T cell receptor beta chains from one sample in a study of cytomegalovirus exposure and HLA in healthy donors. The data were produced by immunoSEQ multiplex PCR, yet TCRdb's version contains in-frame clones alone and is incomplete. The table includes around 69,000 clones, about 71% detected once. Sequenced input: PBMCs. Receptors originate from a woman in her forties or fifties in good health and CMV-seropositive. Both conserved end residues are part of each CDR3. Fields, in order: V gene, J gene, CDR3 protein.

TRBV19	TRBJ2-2	CASSISAGGTAGELFF
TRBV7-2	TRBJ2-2	CASSSTAGVGELFF
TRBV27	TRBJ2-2	CASSFPGSGELFF
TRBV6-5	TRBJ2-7	CASSNDREGYEQYF
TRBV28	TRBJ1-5	CASSWGRGEGQPQHF
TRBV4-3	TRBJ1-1	CASSLGRTGRGLSEAFF
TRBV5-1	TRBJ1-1	CASSSPGGNPEAFF
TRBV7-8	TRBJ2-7	CASSLSGTGIREQYF
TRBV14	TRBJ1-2	CATTLHGGIYGYTF
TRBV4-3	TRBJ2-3	CASSQAGSGYSTDTQYF
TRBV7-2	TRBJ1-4	CASSLMGGSNEKLFF
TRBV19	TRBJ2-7	CASSSSGSLSRSYEQYF
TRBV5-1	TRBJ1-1	CASSAGGDAHYRAFF
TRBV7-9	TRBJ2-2	CASHSTRTNTGELFF
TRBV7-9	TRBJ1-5	CASSSGQGSGRSNQPQHF
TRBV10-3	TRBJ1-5	CAIRGADGPANQPQHF
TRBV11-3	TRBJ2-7	CASSQRGHSYEQYF
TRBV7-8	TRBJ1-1	CASSPSEGLWAFF
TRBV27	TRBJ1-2	CASSPTDRVGGYTF
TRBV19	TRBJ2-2	CATERRGISGELFF
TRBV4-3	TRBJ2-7	CASSQDSRGGSYEQYF
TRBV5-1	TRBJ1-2	CASSFGVGYTF
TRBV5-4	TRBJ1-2	CASSPSPGQGYGYTF
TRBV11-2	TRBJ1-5	CASSLSAGYSNQPQHF
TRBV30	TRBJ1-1	CAWISAGRTEAFF
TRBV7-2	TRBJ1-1	CASSADLMNTEAFF
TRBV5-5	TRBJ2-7	CASSLVRGTYEQYF
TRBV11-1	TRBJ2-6	CASSFRTGHSGANVLTF
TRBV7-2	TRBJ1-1	CASSATTLGTVKAFF
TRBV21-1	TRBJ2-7	CASSAGQPSYEQYF
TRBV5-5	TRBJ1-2	CASSWDRTYGYTF
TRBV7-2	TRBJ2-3	CASSNTGMGYTQYF
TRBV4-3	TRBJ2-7	CASSQDPGRGYEQYF
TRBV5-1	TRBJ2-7	CASSVSGTGLTYEQYF
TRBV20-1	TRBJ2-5	CSASHRETQYF
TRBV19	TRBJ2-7	CASSKGATYEQYF
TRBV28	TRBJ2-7	CASSPRGGAARYEQYF
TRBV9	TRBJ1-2	CASSTGRANYGYTF
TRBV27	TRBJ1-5	CASSFRPENQPQHF
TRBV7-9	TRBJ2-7	CASSLGASGRLTYEQYF
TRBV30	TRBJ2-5	CAWSVGTGWDQETQYF
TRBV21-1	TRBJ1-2	CASSKGEGREVFYGYTF
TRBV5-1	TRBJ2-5	CASILGTGGIEETQYF
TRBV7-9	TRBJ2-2	CASSRDTGELFF
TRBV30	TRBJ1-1	CAWSVGGTATEAFF
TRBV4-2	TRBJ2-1	CASSQGHTGLANYNEQFF
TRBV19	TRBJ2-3	CASTESKGTGHTQYF
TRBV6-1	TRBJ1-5	CASSEWQGLNQPQHF
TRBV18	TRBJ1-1	CASSPIGQIRMNTEAFF
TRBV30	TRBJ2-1	CAWSVQAGGEQFF
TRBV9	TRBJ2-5	CASSRQSETQYF
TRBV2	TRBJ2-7	CASSSAYEQYF
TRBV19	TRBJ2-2	CASSTPSAGNTGELFF
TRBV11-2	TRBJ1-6	CASSYSKGYGSPLHF
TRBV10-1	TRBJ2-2	CASGGANTGELFF
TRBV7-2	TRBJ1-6	CASSLSGTGGYSPLHF
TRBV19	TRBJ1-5	CASSTRTVQPQHF